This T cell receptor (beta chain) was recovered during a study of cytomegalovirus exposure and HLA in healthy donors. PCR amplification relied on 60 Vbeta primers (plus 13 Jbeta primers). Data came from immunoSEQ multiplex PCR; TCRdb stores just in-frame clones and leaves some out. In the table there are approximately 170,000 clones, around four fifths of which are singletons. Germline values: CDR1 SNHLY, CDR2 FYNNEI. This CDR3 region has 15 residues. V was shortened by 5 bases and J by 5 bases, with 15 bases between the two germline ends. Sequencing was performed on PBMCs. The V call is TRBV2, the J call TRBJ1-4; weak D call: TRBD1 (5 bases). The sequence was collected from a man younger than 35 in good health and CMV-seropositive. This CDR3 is CASSPPGGGNEKLFF. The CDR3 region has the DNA TGTGCCAGCAGTCCACCCGGGGGAGGGAATGAAAAACTGTTTTTT.